The rows below give T cell receptor beta chains drawn from one sample of a study of shared clonotypes between healthy human individuals. The protocol was immunoSEQ multiplex PCR, while the TCRdb copy is restricted to in-frame clones and leaves out a portion. The data contain millions of clones, 85% to 95% of them singletons. Material for sequencing was naive CD8+ T cells from PBMCs. The receptors come from a man younger than 35 in good health. Some clones in this sample may be carry-over from other donors' samples. CDR3s include the opening cysteine and the closing phenylalanine or tryptophan. Each record gives: D gene, V gene, J gene, clone size, CDR3 protein, CDR3 DNA. A D gene is named only where the DNA matches it firmly. Where a row states a size, it is once, few, many or the class of an expanded clone; other rows omit it.

d_gene: -
v_gene: TRBV11-1
j_gene: TRBJ1-4
abundance: -
CDR3aa: CASSLNRTDATNEKLFF
CDR3nt: TGTGCCAGCAGCTTAAACCGGACAGATGCAACTAATGAAAAACTGTTTTTT

d_gene: TRBD2
v_gene: TRBV9
j_gene: TRBJ2-7
abundance: -
CDR3aa: CASSQGEGEQYF
CDR3nt: TGTGCCAGCAGTCAAGGGGAGGGCGAGCAGTACTTC

d_gene: -
v_gene: TRBV11-2
j_gene: TRBJ1-1
abundance: once
CDR3aa: CASSLWAGMSTEAFF
CDR3nt: TGTGCCAGCAGCCTGTGGGCGGGGATGAGCACTGAAGCTTTCTTT

d_gene: TRBD1
v_gene: TRBV2
j_gene: TRBJ1-1
abundance: once
CDR3aa: CASRTGGRGTEAFF
CDR3nt: TGTGCCAGCAGGACAGGGGGCCGCGGCACTGAAGCTTTCTTT

d_gene: TRBD2
v_gene: TRBV2
j_gene: TRBJ2-2
abundance: -
CDR3aa: CASSGNRGPGPGGETGELFF
CDR3nt: TGTGCCAGCAGTGGTAACCGGGGCCCAGGGCCCGGGGGGGAAACCGGGGAGCTGTTTTTT

d_gene: TRBD2
v_gene: TRBV6-1
j_gene: TRBJ2-7
abundance: -
CDR3aa: CASSEGLAESSYEQYF
CDR3nt: TGTGCCAGCAGTGAAGGACTAGCGGAGAGCTCCTACGAGCAGTACTTC

d_gene: -
v_gene: TRBV27
j_gene: TRBJ2-3
abundance: once
CDR3aa: CASSLFGPDTQYF
CDR3nt: TGTGCCAGCAGTTTATTTGGTCCAGATACGCAGTATTTT

d_gene: -
v_gene: TRBV5-6
j_gene: TRBJ2-7
abundance: -
CDR3aa: CASSLGAQTAASYEQYF
CDR3nt: TGTGCCAGCAGCTTGGGGGCTCAGACAGCCGCCTCCTACGAGCAGTACTTC

d_gene: -
v_gene: TRBV28
j_gene: TRBJ1-4
abundance: -
CDR3aa: CASSLGFAGSSEKLFF
CDR3nt: TGTGCCAGCAGTTTGGGGTTTGCCGGTTCCAGCGAAAAACTGTTTTTT

d_gene: TRBD2
v_gene: TRBV7-2
j_gene: TRBJ2-7
abundance: -
CDR3aa: CASSQGLAGDPPYEQYF
CDR3nt: TGTGCCAGCAGCCAGGGACTAGCGGGAGACCCACCCTACGAGCAGTACTTC

d_gene: -
v_gene: TRBV6-5
j_gene: TRBJ2-1
abundance: -
CDR3aa: CASSYGEAGEQFF
CDR3nt: TGTGCCAGCAGTTACGGCGAGGCAGGCGAGCAGTTCTTC

d_gene: -
v_gene: TRBV7-2
j_gene: TRBJ2-7
abundance: -
CDR3aa: CASSLFGGWSYEQYF
CDR3nt: TGTGCCAGCAGCTTATTTGGGGGCTGGTCCTACGAGCAGTACTTC

d_gene: -
v_gene: TRBV6-6
j_gene: TRBJ2-2
abundance: -
CDR3aa: CAAGTPGTGELFF
CDR3nt: TGTGCCGCTGGGACCCCCGGAACCGGGGAGCTGTTTTTT

d_gene: TRBD1
v_gene: TRBV7-9
j_gene: TRBJ2-7
abundance: few
CDR3aa: CASSPSGGTGPYEQYF
CDR3nt: TGTGCCAGCAGCCCCTCCGGCGGGACAGGACCTTACGAGCAGTACTTC

d_gene: -
v_gene: TRBV4-1
j_gene: TRBJ2-2
abundance: -
CDR3aa: CASSRTASPNTGELFF
CDR3nt: TGCGCCAGCAGCCGAACAGCCTCGCCGAACACCGGGGAGCTGTTTTTT

d_gene: -
v_gene: TRBV9
j_gene: TRBJ2-7
abundance: -
CDR3aa: CASSPGPSNTYEQYF
CDR3nt: TGTGCCAGCAGCCCCGGTCCATCTAATACCTACGAGCAGTACTTC

d_gene: -
v_gene: TRBV6-5
j_gene: TRBJ2-5
abundance: -
CDR3aa: CASSFARGQGRETQYF
CDR3nt: TGTGCCAGCAGTTTTGCTCGGGGGCAGGGCCGTGAGACCCAGTACTTC

d_gene: TRBD2
v_gene: TRBV19
j_gene: TRBJ2-3
abundance: -
CDR3aa: CASSSGSSTDTQYF
CDR3nt: TGTGCCAGTAGTAGCGGGAGTAGTACAGATACGCAGTATTTT

d_gene: -
v_gene: TRBV27
j_gene: TRBJ1-5
abundance: -
CDR3aa: CASTSRGGSNQPQHF
CDR3nt: TGTGCCAGCACCTCGAGAGGGGGAAGCAATCAGCCCCAGCATTTT

d_gene: TRBD1
v_gene: TRBV28
j_gene: TRBJ2-7
abundance: -
CDR3aa: CASSYGTGARYEQYF
CDR3nt: TGTGCCAGCAGTTACGGGACAGGGGCTCGCTACGAGCAGTACTTC

d_gene: -
v_gene: TRBV6-1
j_gene: TRBJ2-2
abundance: -
CDR3aa: CASQPNTGELFF
CDR3nt: TGTGCCAGCCAACCTAACACCGGGGAGCTGTTTTTT

d_gene: -
v_gene: TRBV14
j_gene: TRBJ2-3
abundance: -
CDR3aa: CASSPLGRASLWADTQYF
CDR3nt: TGTGCCAGCAGCCCTCTCGGCAGGGCCAGTCTTTGGGCAGATACGCAGTATTTT

d_gene: -
v_gene: TRBV7-9
j_gene: TRBJ1-1
abundance: -
CDR3aa: CASSLGRARLNTEAFF
CDR3nt: TGTGCCAGCAGCTTAGGCAGGGCGAGGCTGAACACTGAAGCTTTCTTT

d_gene: -
v_gene: TRBV7-9
j_gene: TRBJ1-1
abundance: -
CDR3aa: CASSDRGKDEAFF
CDR3nt: TGTGCCAGCAGCGACCGTGGAAAGGATGAAGCTTTCTTT

d_gene: -
v_gene: TRBV27
j_gene: TRBJ2-1
abundance: -
CDR3aa: CASSPSGGEVHNEQFF
CDR3nt: TGTGCCAGCAGTCCCAGCGGAGGGGAGGTACACAATGAGCAGTTCTTC

d_gene: TRBD2
v_gene: TRBV27
j_gene: TRBJ2-7
abundance: -
CDR3aa: CASSSFSGTGGDEQYF
CDR3nt: TGTGCCAGCAGTTCCTTTAGCGGGACGGGAGGTGACGAGCAGTACTTC

d_gene: TRBD1
v_gene: TRBV7-9
j_gene: TRBJ1-2
abundance: -
CDR3aa: CASSLVGGGTWGYTF
CDR3nt: TGTGCCAGCAGCTTAGTAGGGGGCGGCACCTGGGGCTACACCTTC

d_gene: -
v_gene: TRBV27
j_gene: TRBJ1-4
abundance: -
CDR3aa: CASSPDRRFATNEKLFF
CDR3nt: TGTGCCAGCAGCCCCGACCGCAGGTTCGCAACTAATGAAAAACTGTTTTTT